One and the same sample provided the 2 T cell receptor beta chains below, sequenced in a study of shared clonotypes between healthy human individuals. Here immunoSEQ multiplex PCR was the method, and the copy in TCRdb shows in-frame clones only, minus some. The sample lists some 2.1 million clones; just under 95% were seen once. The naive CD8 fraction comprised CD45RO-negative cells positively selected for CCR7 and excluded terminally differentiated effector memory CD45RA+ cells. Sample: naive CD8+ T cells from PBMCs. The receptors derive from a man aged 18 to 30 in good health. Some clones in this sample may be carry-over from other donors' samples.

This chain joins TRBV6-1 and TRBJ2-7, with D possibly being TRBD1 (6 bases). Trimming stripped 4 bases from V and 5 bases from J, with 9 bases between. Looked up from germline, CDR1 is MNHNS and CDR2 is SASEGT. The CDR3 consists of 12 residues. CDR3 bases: TGTGCCAGCAGTGCCGGACAGCACGAGCAGTACTTC. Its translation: CASSAGQHEQYF.

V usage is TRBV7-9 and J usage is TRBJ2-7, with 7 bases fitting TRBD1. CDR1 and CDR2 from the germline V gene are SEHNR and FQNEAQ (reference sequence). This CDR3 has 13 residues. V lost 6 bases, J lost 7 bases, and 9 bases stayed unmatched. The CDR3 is CASRGQLEWEQYF. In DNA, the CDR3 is TGTGCCAGCAGGGGACAGCTCGAGTGGGAGCAGTACTTC. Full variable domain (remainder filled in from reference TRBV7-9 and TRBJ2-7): DTGVSQNPRHKITKRGQNVTFRCDPISEHNRLYWYRQTLGQGPEFLTYFQNEAQLEKSRLLSDRFSAERPKGSFSTLEIQRTEQGDSAMYLCASRGQLEWEQYFGPGTRLTVT.